This paragraph reports one TCR beta chain. Its cognate antigen is unknown. The data are from a study of T-cell memory formation after mild COVID-19. Findings and limits, study-wide: Among clones contracting day 15 to 85, CD4/CD8 was balanced, whereas later expanders leaned CD4+.

It was 5'RACE with constant-segment primers that produced the TCR alpha and TCR beta cDNA libraries, which carried sample barcodes and UMIs. TCRdb ran MiXCR on the 5' RACE reads and lists one entry per CDR3 protein. The top ten clones hold less than 4% of a sample with 180,000 or so distinct CDR3 sequences, around a tenth of them seen once. Input material: PBMCs or a T cell subset sorted from them (not recorded which). This receptor was obtained from a man aged 18 to 30 who had mild COVID-19 (a few samples of this study predate the infection). Cell type and time point are not known.

The CDR3 region is CASSPFGGGSTDTQYF. The CDR3 DNA reads TGTGCCAGCAGCCCATTTGGCGGGGGGAGCACAGATACGCAGTATTTT. The chain recombines TRBV7-2 with TRBJ2-3; 8 positions agree with TRBD2. Germline-derived CDR1 and CDR2 are SGHTA and FQGNSA. The CDR3 covers 16 residues. V dropped 5 bases and J dropped 0; count of bases not matched to a gene: 7.